The source of this T cell receptor (beta chain) is a study of blood T cells in healthy people across ages. V was pared by 2 bases and J by 8 bases, with 9 bases of the junction left unmatched. This CDR3 is built from 15 residues. Germline loops: CDR1 DFQATT, CDR2 SNEGSKA (reference sequence). It was with a sample-barcoded 5' primer and a J-beta primer mix that a second PCR of roughly 7 to 12 cycles was run. Each CDR3 protein is one row after TCRdb ran MiXCR on the 5' RACE reads. The table has approximately 680,000 distinct CDR3 sequences, about a third seen once; the top ten hold 15%. Per sample, at least 5.5 micrograms of total RNA were extracted. The sample holds a few counts of this clonotype.

The origin of this receptor is a woman older than 75 in good health. This chain joins TRBV20-1 and TRBJ2-1, with 10 bases aligning to TRBD2. Sequencing was performed on blood. CDR3 DNA: TGCAGTGCTAGAACCTCAGCGGGGGGGTGGGATGAGCAGTTCTTC. This translates into CSARTSAGGWDEQFF.